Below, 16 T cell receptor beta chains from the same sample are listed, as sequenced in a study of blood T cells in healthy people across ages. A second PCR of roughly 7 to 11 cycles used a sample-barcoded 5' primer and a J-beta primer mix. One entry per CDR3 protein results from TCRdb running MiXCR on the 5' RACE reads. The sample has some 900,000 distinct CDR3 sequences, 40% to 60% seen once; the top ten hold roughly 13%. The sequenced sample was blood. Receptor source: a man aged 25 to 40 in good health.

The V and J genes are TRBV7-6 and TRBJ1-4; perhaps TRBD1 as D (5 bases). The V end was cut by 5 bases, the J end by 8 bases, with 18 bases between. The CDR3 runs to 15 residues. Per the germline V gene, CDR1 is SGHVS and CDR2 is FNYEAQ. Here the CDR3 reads CASSTGGSQGEKLFF. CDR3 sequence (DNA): TGTGCCAGCAGCACAGGAGGCAGCCAAGGCGAAAAACTGTTTTTT.

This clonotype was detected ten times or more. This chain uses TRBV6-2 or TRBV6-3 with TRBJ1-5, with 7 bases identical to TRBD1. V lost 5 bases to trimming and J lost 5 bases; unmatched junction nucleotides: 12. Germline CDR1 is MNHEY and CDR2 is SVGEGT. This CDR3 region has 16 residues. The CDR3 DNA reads TGTGCCAGCAGTGCCGAATTACAGGGGCTCGATCAGCCCCAGCATTTT. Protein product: CASSAELQGLDQPQHF.

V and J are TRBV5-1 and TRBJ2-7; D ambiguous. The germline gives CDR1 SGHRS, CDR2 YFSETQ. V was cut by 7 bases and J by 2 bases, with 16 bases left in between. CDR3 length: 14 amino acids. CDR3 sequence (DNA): TGCGCCAGCCGAACGACCCCTGGTACCTACGAGCAGTACTTC. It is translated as CASRTTPGTYEQYF.

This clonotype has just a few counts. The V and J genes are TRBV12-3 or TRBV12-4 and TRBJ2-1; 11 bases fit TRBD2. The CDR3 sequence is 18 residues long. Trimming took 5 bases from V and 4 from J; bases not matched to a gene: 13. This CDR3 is CASSPTIAGGSFYNEQFF. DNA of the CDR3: TGTGCCAGCAGTCCAACAATAGCGGGGGGGTCTTTTTACAATGAGCAGTTCTTC.

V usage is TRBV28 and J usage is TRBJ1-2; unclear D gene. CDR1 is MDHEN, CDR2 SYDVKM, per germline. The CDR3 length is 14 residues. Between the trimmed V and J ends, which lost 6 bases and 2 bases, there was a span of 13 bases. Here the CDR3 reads CASSLQYTNYGYTF. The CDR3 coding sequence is TGTGCCAGCAGCTTACAATACACCAACTATGGCTACACCTTC.

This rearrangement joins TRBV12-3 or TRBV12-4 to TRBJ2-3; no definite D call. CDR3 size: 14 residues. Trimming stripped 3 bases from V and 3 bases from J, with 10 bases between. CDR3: CASSFTHSTDTQYF. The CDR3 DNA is TGTGCCAGCAGTTTCACTCACAGTACAGATACGCAGTATTTT.

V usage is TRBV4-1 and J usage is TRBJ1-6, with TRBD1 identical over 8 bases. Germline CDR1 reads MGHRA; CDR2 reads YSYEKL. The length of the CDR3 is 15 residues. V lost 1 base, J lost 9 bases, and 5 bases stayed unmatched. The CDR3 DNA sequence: TGCGCCAGCAGCCAAGGAGTGACAGGGGCTTCACCCCTCCACTTT. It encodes CASSQGVTGASPLHF.

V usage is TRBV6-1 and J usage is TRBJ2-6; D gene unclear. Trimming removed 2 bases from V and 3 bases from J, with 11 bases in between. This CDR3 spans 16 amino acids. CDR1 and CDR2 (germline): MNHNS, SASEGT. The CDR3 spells CASSEFWGLGANVLTF. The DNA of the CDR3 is TGTGCCAGCAGTGAATTTTGGGGTCTTGGGGCCAACGTCCTGACTTTC.

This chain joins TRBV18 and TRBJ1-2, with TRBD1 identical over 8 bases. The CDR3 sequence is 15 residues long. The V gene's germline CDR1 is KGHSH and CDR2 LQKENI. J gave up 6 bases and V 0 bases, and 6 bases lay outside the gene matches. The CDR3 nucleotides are TGTGCCAGCTCACCACCTCCAGGGGGCATTGATGGCTACACCTTC. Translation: CASSPPPGGIDGYTF.

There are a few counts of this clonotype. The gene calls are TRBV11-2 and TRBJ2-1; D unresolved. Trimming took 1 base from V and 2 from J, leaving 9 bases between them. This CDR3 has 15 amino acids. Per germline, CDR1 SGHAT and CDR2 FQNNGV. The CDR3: CASSLAPAAYNEQFF. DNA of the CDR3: TGTGCCAGCAGCTTAGCTCCCGCGGCCTACAATGAGCAGTTCTTC.

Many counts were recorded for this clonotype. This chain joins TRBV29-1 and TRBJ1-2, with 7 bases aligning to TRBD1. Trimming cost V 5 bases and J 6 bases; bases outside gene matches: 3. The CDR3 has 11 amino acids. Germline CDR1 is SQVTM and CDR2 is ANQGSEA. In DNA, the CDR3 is TGCAGCGTTTCAGGACAGGATGGCTACACCTTC. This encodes CSVSGQDGYTF.

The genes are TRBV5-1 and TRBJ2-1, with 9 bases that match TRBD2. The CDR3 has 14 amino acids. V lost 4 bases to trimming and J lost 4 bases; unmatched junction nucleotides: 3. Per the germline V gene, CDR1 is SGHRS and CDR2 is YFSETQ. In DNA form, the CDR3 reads TGCGCCAGCAGCCATAGCGGGGGATACAATGAGCAGTTCTTC. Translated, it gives CASSHSGGYNEQFF.

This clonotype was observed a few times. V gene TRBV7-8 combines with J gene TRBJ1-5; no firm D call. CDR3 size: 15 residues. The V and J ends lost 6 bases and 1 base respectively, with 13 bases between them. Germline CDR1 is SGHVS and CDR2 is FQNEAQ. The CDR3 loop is CASSLRGHSNQPQHF. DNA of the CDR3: TGTGCCAGCAGTCTCCGAGGGCACAGCAATCAGCCCCAGCATTTT.

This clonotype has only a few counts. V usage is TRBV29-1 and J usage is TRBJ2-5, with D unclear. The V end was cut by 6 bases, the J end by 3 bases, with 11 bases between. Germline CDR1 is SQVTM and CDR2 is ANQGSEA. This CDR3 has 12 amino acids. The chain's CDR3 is CSVVALEETQYF. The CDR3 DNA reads TGCAGCGTCGTCGCCCTAGAAGAGACCCAGTACTTC.

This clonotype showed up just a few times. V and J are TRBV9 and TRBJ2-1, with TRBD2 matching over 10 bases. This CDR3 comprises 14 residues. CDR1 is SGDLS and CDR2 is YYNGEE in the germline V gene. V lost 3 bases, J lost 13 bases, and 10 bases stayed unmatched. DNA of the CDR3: TGTGCCAGCAGCGACGGTACTAGCGGGGCATACCAGTTCTTC. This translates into CASSDGTSGAYQFF.

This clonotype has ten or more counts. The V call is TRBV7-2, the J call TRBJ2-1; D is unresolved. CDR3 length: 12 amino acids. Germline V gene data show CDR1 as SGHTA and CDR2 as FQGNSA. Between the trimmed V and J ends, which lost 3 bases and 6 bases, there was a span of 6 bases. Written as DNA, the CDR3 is TGTGCCAGCAGCTTTAGGACCAATGAGCAGTTCTTC. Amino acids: CASSFRTNEQFF.